This T cell receptor beta chain was sequenced in a study of blood T cell repertoires in COVID-19. Study-level information: Italy, Spain and the United States were the sources of the convalescent and acute COVID-19 samples.

This clone came up once. Either two negative PCRs, clearance, or symptom resolution qualified Cohort 3 donors as recovered. Germline CDR1 and CDR2: SEHNR and FQNEAQ (reference sequence). V was clipped by 2 bases and J by 4 bases, with 11 bases between them. The CDR3 sequence is 15 residues long. In the original analysis: Counts of nucleated cells, estimated from reference gene primer amplification, were obtained. Profiled with immunoSEQ multiplex PCR; TCRdb holds only in-frame clones, not every one. That table gives V, J and clone size, and the DNA gave D and trimming. The sample has about 390,000 clones; 80% to 90% are singletons.

Sequencing used PBMCs or T cells enriched from blood (not recorded which). This sequence originates from a woman aged 50 to 60 who had recovered from COVID-19. The genes are TRBV7-9 and TRBJ1-4; possible D gene TRBD1, 5 bases. The DNA for the CDR3 is TGTGCCAGCAGCTTAACCGACAGATATAATGAAAAACTGTTTTTT. Its translation: CASSLTDRYNEKLFF.